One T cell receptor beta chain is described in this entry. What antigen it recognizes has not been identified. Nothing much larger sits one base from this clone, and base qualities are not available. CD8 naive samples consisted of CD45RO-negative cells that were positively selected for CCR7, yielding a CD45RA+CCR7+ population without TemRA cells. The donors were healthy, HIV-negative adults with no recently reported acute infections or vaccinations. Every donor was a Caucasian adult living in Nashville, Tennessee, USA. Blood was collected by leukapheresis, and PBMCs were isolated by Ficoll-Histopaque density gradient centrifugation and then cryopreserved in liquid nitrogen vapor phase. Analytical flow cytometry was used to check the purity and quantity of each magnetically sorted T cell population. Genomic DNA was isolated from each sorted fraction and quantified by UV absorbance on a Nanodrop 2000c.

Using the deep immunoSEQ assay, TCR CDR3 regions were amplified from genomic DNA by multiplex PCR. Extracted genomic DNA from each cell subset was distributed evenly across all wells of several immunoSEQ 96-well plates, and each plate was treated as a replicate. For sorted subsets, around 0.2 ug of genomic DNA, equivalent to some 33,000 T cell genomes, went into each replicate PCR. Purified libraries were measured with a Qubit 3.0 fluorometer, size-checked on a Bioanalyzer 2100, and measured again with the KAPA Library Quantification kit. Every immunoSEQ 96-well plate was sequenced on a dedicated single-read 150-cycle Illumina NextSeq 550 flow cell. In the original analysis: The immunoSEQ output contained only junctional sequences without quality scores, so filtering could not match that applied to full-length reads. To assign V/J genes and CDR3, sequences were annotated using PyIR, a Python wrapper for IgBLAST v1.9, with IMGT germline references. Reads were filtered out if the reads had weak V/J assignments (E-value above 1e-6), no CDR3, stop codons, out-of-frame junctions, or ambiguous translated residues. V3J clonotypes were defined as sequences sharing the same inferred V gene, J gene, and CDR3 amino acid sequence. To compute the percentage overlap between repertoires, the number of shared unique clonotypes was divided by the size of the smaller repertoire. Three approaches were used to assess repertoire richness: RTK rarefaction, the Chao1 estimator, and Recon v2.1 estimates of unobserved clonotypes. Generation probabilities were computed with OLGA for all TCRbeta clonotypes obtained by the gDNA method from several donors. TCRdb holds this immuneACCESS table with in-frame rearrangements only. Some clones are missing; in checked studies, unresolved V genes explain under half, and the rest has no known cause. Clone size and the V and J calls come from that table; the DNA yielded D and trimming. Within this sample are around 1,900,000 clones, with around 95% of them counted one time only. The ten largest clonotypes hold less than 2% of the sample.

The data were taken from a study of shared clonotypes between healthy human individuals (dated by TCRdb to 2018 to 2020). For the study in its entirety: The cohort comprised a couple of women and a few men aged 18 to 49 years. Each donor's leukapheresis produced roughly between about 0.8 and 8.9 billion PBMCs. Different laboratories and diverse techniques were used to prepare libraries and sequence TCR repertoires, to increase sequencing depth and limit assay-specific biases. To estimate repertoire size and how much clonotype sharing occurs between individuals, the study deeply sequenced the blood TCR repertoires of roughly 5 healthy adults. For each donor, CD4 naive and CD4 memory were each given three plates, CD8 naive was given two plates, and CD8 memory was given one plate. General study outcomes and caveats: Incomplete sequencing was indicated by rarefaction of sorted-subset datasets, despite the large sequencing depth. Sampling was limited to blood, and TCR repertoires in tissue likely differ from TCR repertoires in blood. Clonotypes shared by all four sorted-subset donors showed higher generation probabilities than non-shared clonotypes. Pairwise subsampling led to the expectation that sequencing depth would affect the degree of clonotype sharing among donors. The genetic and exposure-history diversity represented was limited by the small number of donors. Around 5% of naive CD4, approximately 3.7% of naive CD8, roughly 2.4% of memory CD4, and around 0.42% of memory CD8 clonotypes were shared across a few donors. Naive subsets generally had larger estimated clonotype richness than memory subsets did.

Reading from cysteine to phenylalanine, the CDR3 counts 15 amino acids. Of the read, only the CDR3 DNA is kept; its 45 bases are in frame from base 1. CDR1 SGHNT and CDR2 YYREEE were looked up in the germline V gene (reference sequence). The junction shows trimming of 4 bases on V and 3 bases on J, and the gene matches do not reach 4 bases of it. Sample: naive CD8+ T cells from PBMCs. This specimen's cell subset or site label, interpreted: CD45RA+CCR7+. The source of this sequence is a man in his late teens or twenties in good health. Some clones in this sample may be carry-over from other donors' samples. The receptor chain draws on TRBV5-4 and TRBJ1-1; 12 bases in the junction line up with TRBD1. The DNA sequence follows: TGTGCCAGCAGCGTAGGGACAGGGGGCGACACTGAAGCTTTCTTT. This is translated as CASSVGTGGDTEAFF.